This T cell receptor beta chain derives from a study of blood T cell repertoires in COVID-19. Produced via immunoSEQ multiplex PCR; TCRdb's table is partial and in-frame only. The sample carries 300,000 to 450,000 clones, around 91% recorded once. CDR1 GTSNPN and CDR2 SVGIG come from the germline V gene (reference sequence). There are 15 residues in the CDR3. Deletions cut 0 bases from V and 0 bases from J, with 11 bases between. The chain is built from TRBV30 and TRBJ1-1; a weak D match, TRBD1 (5 bases). Sequencing was carried out using PBMCs or T cells enriched from blood (not recorded which). This TCR was sampled from a man aged 18 to 35 who had recovered from COVID-19. The CDR3 region has the DNA TGTGCCTGGAGTGTAGGGGCAACAGTGAACACTGAAGCTTTCTTT. Translation gives CAWSVGATVNTEAFF.